Listed here are 4 T cell receptor beta chains from one sample, sequenced in a study of T cell changes during pregnancy in multiple sclerosis. TCRdb's copy holds only in-frame clones and misses some; the assay was immunoSEQ multiplex PCR. This table holds fewer than 90,000 clones, nearly 95% found once. Sequenced here: peripheral blood, sampled after pregnancy. These receptors were taken from a female donor in good health, enrolled as a control in a pregnancy study.

The rearrangement uses TRBV2 and TRBJ2-7, with 14 bases identical to TRBD2. Unmatched junction bases numbered 6, after V lost 6 bases and J lost 2 bases. From germline, CDR1 is SNHLY and CDR2 FYNNEI. CDR3 length: 16 amino acids. DNA for the CDR3: TGTGCCAGCAGGGCCGGGACTAGCGGGGGTACCTACGAGCAGTACTTC. Translating gives CASRAGTSGGTYEQYF.

The chain uses TRBV28 and TRBJ1-1, with TRBD1 matching 7 bases. With 5 bases clipped from V and 5 bases from J, the junction kept 11 bases outside the gene matches. CDR1 is MDHEN and CDR2 is SYDVKM in the germline V gene. This CDR3 contains 15 residues. The CDR3, as DNA: TGTGCCAGCAGTAACCCCAGGGGGAGTGGGACTGAAGCTTTCTTT. Translation: CASSNPRGSGTEAFF.

V and J are TRBV28 and TRBJ2-2; D possibly corresponds to TRBD1 (6 bases). V was cut by 2 bases and J by 2 bases, with 12 bases left in between. The germline gives CDR1 MDHEN, CDR2 SYDVKM. This CDR3 has 16 amino acids. CDR3 loop: CASSLTTGLNTGELFF. The CDR3 bases are TGTGCCAGCAGTTTAACGACAGGTTTAAACACCGGGGAGCTGTTTTTT.

The chain uses TRBV7-8 and TRBJ1-3; 9 positions match TRBD1. V lost 4 bases and J lost 0; bases outside the gene matches: 7. Germline V lookup: CDR1 SGHVS, CDR2 FQNEAQ. The CDR3 has 17 amino acids. This CDR3 is CASSYRDRDLSGNTIYF. For the CDR3, the DNA is TGTGCCAGCAGCTACCGGGACAGGGACCTCTCTGGAAACACCATATATTTT.